This T cell receptor beta chain was recovered during a study of blood T cell repertoires in COVID-19. The overall study: The origin of the acute and convalescent COVID-19 samples was the United States, Italy and Spain. T cells, B-cell-depleted T cells, or PBMCs supplied cDNA or gDNA.

Assay used: immunoSEQ multiplex PCR; TCRdb lists only in-frame clones, some missing. Seen here are around 160,000 clones, roughly four fifths observed once, and the top ten hold under 13%. Germline lookup yields CDR1 MNHNY and CDR2 SVGAGI (reference sequence). The CDR3 spans 15 residues. Deletions cut 7 bases from V and 6 bases from J, with 16 bases between. Material for sequencing was peripheral blood. The clonotype was recovered from a human donor in a cohort sampled during active COVID-19. The chain is built from TRBV6-6 and TRBJ1-6, with D uncertain. CDR3 coding DNA: TGTGCCAGCAACCCAGAAACTACAACTAATTCACCCCTCCACTTT. It specifies CASNPETTTNSPLHF.